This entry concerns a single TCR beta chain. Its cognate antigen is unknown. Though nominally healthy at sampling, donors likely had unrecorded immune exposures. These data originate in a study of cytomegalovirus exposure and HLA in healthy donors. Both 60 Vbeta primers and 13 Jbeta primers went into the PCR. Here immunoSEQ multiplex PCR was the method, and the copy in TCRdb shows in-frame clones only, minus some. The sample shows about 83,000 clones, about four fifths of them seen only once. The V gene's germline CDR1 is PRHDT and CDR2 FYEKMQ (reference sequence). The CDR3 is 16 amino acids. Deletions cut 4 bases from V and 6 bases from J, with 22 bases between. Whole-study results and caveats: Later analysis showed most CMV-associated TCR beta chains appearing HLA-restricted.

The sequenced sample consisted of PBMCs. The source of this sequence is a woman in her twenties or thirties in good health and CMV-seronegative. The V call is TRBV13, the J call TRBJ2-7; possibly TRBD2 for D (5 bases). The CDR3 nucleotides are TGTGCCAGCAGCTACGAGGGTTACGGCTCCCTCCCCGAGCAGTACTTC. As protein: CASSYEGYGSLPEQYF.